These 26 T cell receptor beta chains were all obtained from the same sample, sequenced in a study of shared clonotypes between healthy human individuals. Positive CCR7 selection of CD45RO-negative cells yielded the naive CD8 cells, and terminally differentiated effector memory CD45RA+ cells were excluded. The data were produced by immunoSEQ multiplex PCR, yet TCRdb's version contains in-frame clones alone and is incomplete. The table shows under 1 million clones, with around 96% occurring only once. Sequencing was performed on naive CD8+ T cells sorted from blood. The receptors were sampled from a man under 40 in good health.

The genes are TRBV27 and TRBJ2-1; TRBD2 matches at 7 bases. V was clipped by 3 bases and J by 5 bases; unmatched bases: 4. The CDR3 extends over 14 amino acids. The V gene's germline CDR1 is MNHEY and CDR2 SMNVEV (reference sequence). For the CDR3, the DNA is TGTGCCAGCAGTTTTAGCGGGTCGCACAATGAGCAGTTCTTC. It translates to CASSFSGSHNEQFF.

This chain connects TRBV2 to TRBJ2-7; D gene unclear. Germline CDR1 is SNHLY and CDR2 is FYNNEI. The V end was cut by 7 bases, the J end by 2 bases, with 12 bases between. The CDR3 is 13 residues long. CDR3 amino acids: CASIGPTTYEQYF. CDR3 DNA sequence: TGTGCCAGCATAGGACCCACGACCTACGAGCAGTACTTC.

The chain couples TRBV7-8 to TRBJ2-5; perhaps TRBD2 as D (6 bases). Germline CDR1 and CDR2: SGHVS and FQNEAQ. This CDR3 is 17 amino acids long. Trimming took off 4 bases at V and 2 bases at J, with 20 bases between the two ends. CDR3 sequence reads: CASSSWLAELFQETQYF. CDR3 sequence (DNA): TGTGCCAGCAGCTCATGGTTAGCGGAACTCTTTCAAGAGACCCAGTACTTC.

The V and J genes are TRBV5-1 and TRBJ2-7; TRBD2 agrees at 9 bases. Germline lookup yields CDR1 SGHRS and CDR2 YFSETQ. The trim removed 1 base at V and 1 base at J, leaving 6 bases unmatched. The length of the CDR3 is 16 residues. CDR3 DNA sequence: TGCGCCAGCAGCTTGAGCGGGAGGCAGATATCCTACGAGCAGTACTTC. Amino acids: CASSLSGRQISYEQYF.

The rearrangement links TRBV27 to TRBJ1-4; perhaps TRBD1 as D (5 bases). Trimming pared 0 bases from V and 4 bases from J, leaving 9 bases between. This CDR3 is built from 15 residues. In germline, CDR1 is MNHEY, CDR2 SMNVEV (reference sequence). CDR3 DNA sequence: TGTGCCAGCAGTTTATCAACGGGGGTTAATGAAAAACTGTTTTTT. Its translation: CASSLSTGVNEKLFF.

The gene calls are TRBV7-6 and TRBJ2-1; 8 nucleotides line up with TRBD2. V shed 2 bases and J 7 bases; nucleotides not matched to a gene: 13. Germline CDR1 SGHVS, CDR2 FNYEAQ. The CDR3 is 17 residues long. The CDR3 DNA reads as TGTGCCAGCAGCTTAAGCGCGGGGACTAGGGGGATGAATGAGCAGTTCTTC. Protein product: CASSLSAGTRGMNEQFF. Filled out from reference TRBV7-6 and TRBJ2-1, the complete variable domain reads GAGVSQSPRYKVTKRGQDVALRCDPISGHVSLYWYRQALGQGPEFLTYFNYEAQQDKSGLPNDRFSAERPEGSISTLTIQRTEQRDSAMYRCASSLSAGTRGMNEQFFGPGTRLTVL.

This chain uses TRBV20-1 with TRBJ1-1; 7 bases match TRBD1. The CDR3 spans 11 residues. Germline lookup yields CDR1 DFQATT and CDR2 SNEGSKA (reference sequence). Trimming at V came to 7 bases and at J to 4 bases, leaving 3 bases not matched to a gene. Here the CDR3 reads CSETGVTEAFF. The CDR3 DNA follows: TGCAGTGAAACAGGGGTCACTGAAGCTTTCTTT.

V and J are TRBV6-5 and TRBJ2-2; 9 positions match TRBD2. CDR1 and CDR2 from the germline V gene are MNHEY and SVGAGI. The CDR3 sequence is 14 residues long. J gave up 4 bases and V 10 bases, and 7 bases lay outside the gene matches. DNA of the CDR3: TGTGCCACACACGAGCGGGAGGTCACCGGGGAGCTGTTTTTT. Translation: CATHEREVTGELFF.

V and J are TRBV14 and TRBJ2-5; TRBD1 aligns across 7 bases. CDR3 length equals 14 residues. J lost 1 base, V lost 5 bases, and 4 bases had no gene match. Germline V lookup: CDR1 SGHDN, CDR2 FVKESK. As DNA, the CDR3 is TGTGCCAGCAGCAGGGACAGAGCCCAAGAGACCCAGTACTTC. It translates to CASSRDRAQETQYF.

The chain couples TRBV28 to TRBJ2-1; 10 bases are shared with TRBD2. The CDR3 loop spans 14 amino acids. Germline assignment: CDR1 MDHEN and CDR2 SYDVKM. With V trimmed by 6 bases and J by 8 bases, 7 bases remained unmatched. This CDR3 reads CASSPSGGPHEQFF. CDR3 DNA sequence: TGTGCCAGCAGCCCTAGCGGGGGACCCCATGAGCAGTTCTTC.

The chain uses TRBV6-6 and TRBJ1-1; a possible D gene is TRBD1 (6 bases). CDR3 size: 16 residues. Trimming removed 11 bases from V and 11 bases from J, with 33 bases in between. CDR1 is MNHNY and CDR2 is SVGAGI in the germline V gene (reference sequence). The CDR3 loop is CAVSDGGGSPMWDAFF. The CDR3, as DNA: TGTGCCGTCTCCGACGGGGGGGGCAGCCCCATGTGGGACGCTTTCTTT.

The gene calls are TRBV15 and TRBJ1-3; D unclear. V was pared by 0 bases and J by 4 bases, with 10 bases between. Germline lookup yields CDR1 LNHNV and CDR2 YYDKDF (reference sequence). The CDR3 totals 15 residues. DNA for the CDR3: TGTGCCACCAGCAGAGATAGGGCGGTAGGAAACACCATATATTTT. Encoded protein: CATSRDRAVGNTIYF.

The V gene is TRBV7-9, the J gene TRBJ2-3, with D possibly matching TRBD1 (5 bases). This CDR3 is 15 amino acids long. V gave up 5 bases and J gave up 0 bases, with 12 bases separating them. Germline CDR1 and CDR2: SEHNR and FQNEAQ (reference sequence). In DNA form, the CDR3 reads TGTGCCAGCAGCCCACCGACAGCTAGCACAGATACGCAGTATTTT. It yields the protein CASSPPTASTDTQYF.

This chain connects TRBV27 to TRBJ2-3, with 7 bases matching TRBD2. This CDR3 contains 14 residues. Germline CDR1 and CDR2: MNHEY and SMNVEV (reference sequence). After removal of 5 bases from V and 3 bases from J, the junction contained 5 bases not matched to a gene. The CDR3 region is CASSRWGGTDTQYF. DNA of the CDR3: TGTGCCAGCAGTCGGTGGGGGGGGACAGATACGCAGTATTTT.

This rearrangement joins TRBV7-2 to TRBJ2-3, with 12 bases that match TRBD2. V gave up 5 bases and J gave up 2 bases; unmatched junction bases: 11. Germline CDR1 SGHTA, CDR2 FQGNSA. This CDR3 region has 18 residues. Here the CDR3 DNA reads TGTGCCAGCAGCCAGACCCTAGCGGGAGGGCCCGTCACAGATACGCAGTATTTT. This sequence encodes CASSQTLAGGPVTDTQYF.

This chain connects TRBV11-2 to TRBJ2-7; 8 bases are a match to TRBD2. J gave up 0 bases and V 0 bases, and 1 base lay outside the gene matches. Germline assignment: CDR1 SGHAT and CDR2 FQNNGV. The CDR3 consists of 15 residues. The CDR3 bases are TGTGCCAGCAGCTTAGAACTAGCGGACTCCTACGAGCAGTACTTC. Amino acids: CASSLELADSYEQYF.

V gene TRBV15 combines with J gene TRBJ2-5; the D gene is possibly TRBD1 (6 bases). Germline lookup yields CDR1 LNHNV and CDR2 YYDKDF (reference sequence). V was pared by 5 bases and J by 2 bases, with 15 bases between. The CDR3 runs to 15 residues. CDR3 nucleotides: TGTGCCACCAGCGCTCCACAGGGTGGACAAGAGACCCAGTACTTC. Residues: CATSAPQGGQETQYF.

This chain connects TRBV7-9 to TRBJ1-2; TRBD1 agrees at 10 bases. The J segment lost 7 bases and the V segment lost 1 base, leaving 6 bases of the junction unmatched. The CDR3 is 15 residues long. Per the germline V gene, CDR1 is SEHNR and CDR2 is FQNEAQ (reference sequence). CDR3 nucleotide sequence: TGTGCCAGCAGCTTAGGAGCCGGGACAGGGGTTGGCTACACCTTC. Its translation: CASSLGAGTGVGYTF. Combining the CDR3 with reference TRBV7-9 and TRBJ1-2 gives the whole variable domain DTGVSQNPRHKITKRGQNVTFRCDPISEHNRLYWYRQTLGQGPEFLTYFQNEAQLEKSRLLSDRFSAERPKGSFSTLEIQRTEQGDSAMYLCASSLGAGTGVGYTFGSGTRLTVV.

As concerns this clone: This sample includes further DNA sequences coding for the same CDR3. This chain uses TRBV29-1 with TRBJ2-1, with no clear D. This CDR3 has 12 residues. Germline V gives CDR1 SQVTM, CDR2 ANQGSEA. Trimming took off 1 base at V and 0 bases at J, with 1 base between the two ends. The CDR3 reads CSVEGSYNEQFF. For the CDR3, the DNA is TGCAGCGTTGAAGGCTCCTACAATGAGCAGTTCTTC.

This sequence joins TRBV4-1 and TRBJ2-7; TRBD2 might be the D (5 bases). The CDR3 covers 14 residues. The germline V gene encodes CDR1 MGHRA and CDR2 YSYEKL. Trimming shortened V by 5 bases and J by 1 base, and 12 bases separated the two germline ends. CDR3 DNA sequence: TGCGCCAGCAGCGGTGTGGGCGGGTCCTACGAGCAGTACTTC. The encoded protein is CASSGVGGSYEQYF.

The V and J genes are TRBV27 and TRBJ1-1; perhaps TRBD1 as D (5 bases). Per germline, CDR1 MNHEY and CDR2 SMNVEV (reference sequence). There are 14 residues in the CDR3. V lost 0 bases and J lost 7, with 12 bases in between. The chain's CDR3 is CASSLSTGPFEAFF. The CDR3 nucleotides read TGTGCCAGCAGTTTATCGACGGGGCCTTTTGAAGCTTTCTTT.

The chain recombines TRBV7-9 with TRBJ2-3; D possibly corresponds to TRBD1 (7 bases). This CDR3 comprises 15 residues. V was cut by 3 bases and J by 6 bases, with 16 bases left in between. Germline assignment: CDR1 SEHNR and CDR2 FQNEAQ (reference sequence). The chain's CDR3 is CASSFHRGLDDTQYF. In DNA form, the CDR3 reads TGTGCCAGCAGCTTCCACAGGGGACTCGATGATACGCAGTATTTT.

The chain couples TRBV27 to TRBJ2-5; a weak D match, TRBD1 (6 bases). The CDR3 contains 15 residues. V was shortened by 0 bases and J by 5 bases, with 13 bases between the two germline ends. Germline CDR1 is MNHEY and CDR2 is SMNVEV (reference sequence). This CDR3 reads CASSLSLGAEETQYF. DNA of the CDR3: TGTGCCAGCAGTTTATCGCTGGGGGCGGAGGAGACCCAGTACTTC.

V and J are TRBV13 and TRBJ2-2, with TRBD2 as a possible D gene (6 bases). Per germline, CDR1 PRHDT and CDR2 FYEKMQ (reference sequence). The CDR3 totals 16 residues. V lost 5 bases and J lost 6, with 19 bases in between. The CDR3 is CASSAPLADFSGELFF. In DNA, the CDR3 is TGTGCCAGCAGCGCCCCCTTAGCGGACTTCTCCGGGGAGCTGTTTTTT.

The rearrangement joins TRBV5-1 to TRBJ2-7; D is possibly TRBD2 (6 bases). The CDR3 runs 14 residues. Trimming shortened V by 0 bases and J by 5 bases, and 12 bases separated the two germline ends. Germline V gene sequence: CDR1 SGHRS, CDR2 YFSETQ. In nucleotides, the CDR3 is TGCGCCAGCAGCTTGGGTGGAGGGCCGGACGAGCAGTACTTC. Protein sequence: CASSLGGGPDEQYF.

This chain links TRBV29-1 with TRBJ2-7; 9 positions agree with TRBD2. This CDR3 spans 13 amino acids. The V and J ends lost 5 bases and 0 bases, in that order; junction bases with no gene match: 2. CDR1 SQVTM and CDR2 ANQGSEA come from the germline V gene. CDR3 DNA sequence: TGCAGCGTTCATAGCGGGAGCTCCTACGAGCAGTACTTC. It yields the protein CSVHSGSSYEQYF.